Each of the 23 T cell receptor beta chains below was sequenced from the same sample in a study of shared clonotypes between healthy human individuals (dated by TCRdb to the early 2020s). The library was produced with the immunoSEQ multiplex PCR assay. Held by TCRdb, this immuneACCESS table contains in-frame sequences only and omits some clones. Under half of the omission traces to an unresolved V gene where checked; the cause of the rest is unknown. The sample table lists roughly 2.1 million clones, about 93% of them with a count of one. Of the sample, roughly 1.8% is held by the ten largest clones. For the CD8 naive samples, CD45RO-negative cells were positively selected for CCR7, yielding a CD45RA+CCR7+ population from which TemRA cells were excluded. The material sequenced was naive CD8+ T cells from PBMCs. Reading the label with the study, this specimen's cell subset or site is: CD45RA+CCR7+. The receptors shown here come from a man younger than 35 in good health. Some clones in this sample may be carry-over from other donors' samples.

A few counts support this clone. The chain links TRBV29-1 to TRBJ1-1; unclear D gene. The V end was cut by 5 bases, the J end by 4 bases, with 8 bases between. Germline CDR1 SQVTM, CDR2 ANQGSEA. The CDR3 is 11 amino acids. The CDR3 loop reads CSVLGPTEAFF. CDR3 coding DNA: TGCAGCGTTTTAGGACCCACTGAAGCTTTCTTT. Based on the CDR3 plus reference TRBV29-1 and TRBJ1-1, the full variable domain is SAVISQKPSRDICQRGTSLTIQCQVDSQVTMMFWYRQQPGQSLTLIATANQGSEATYESGFVIDKFPISRPNLTFSTLTVSNMSPEDSSIYLCSVLGPTEAFFGQGTRLTVV.

This clone was counted a single time. V and J are TRBV27 and TRBJ2-1, with D perhaps matching TRBD1 (5 bases). V lost 2 bases and J 6 bases, leaving 11 bases between the germline ends. Per the germline V gene, CDR1 is MNHEY and CDR2 is SMNVEV (reference sequence). This CDR3 spans 14 amino acids. CDR3 sequence: CASSLTRVINEQFF. The CDR3 nucleotides read TGTGCCAGCAGTTTAACCAGGGTGATCAATGAGCAGTTCTTC.

The chain couples TRBV27 to TRBJ1-2, with D uncertain. CDR1 is MNHEY and CDR2 is SMNVEV in the germline V gene (reference sequence). The CDR3 consists of 14 residues. V shed 6 bases and J shed 4 bases, with 15 bases lying between them. CDR3 sequence reads: CASRTSDGIYGYTF. The CDR3 DNA is TGTGCCAGCAGGACATCGGACGGGATCTATGGCTACACCTTC.

The chain joins TRBV28 to TRBJ2-2; 15 bases fit TRBD2. The length of the CDR3 is 19 residues. Unmatched junction bases numbered 10, after V lost 5 bases and J lost 3 bases. Germline lookup yields CDR1 MDHEN and CDR2 SYDVKM. The CDR3: CASSIRTSGRGRYTGELFF. CDR3 DNA sequence: TGTGCCAGCAGTATCAGGACTAGCGGGAGGGGACGGTACACCGGGGAGCTGTTTTTT.

The chain has TRBV19 and TRBJ2-1; possibly TRBD1 for D (6 bases). The CDR3 has 15 residues. Germline-derived CDR1 and CDR2 are LNHDA and SQIVND (reference sequence). Trimming left V 3 bases short and J 5 bases short, with 14 bases between. CDR3 residues: CASSMMGATHNEQFF. The CDR3 DNA reads as TGTGCCAGTAGTATGATGGGGGCAACACACAATGAGCAGTTCTTC.

This clone is a singleton in its sample. V usage is TRBV18 and J usage is TRBJ1-5; 7 bases agree with TRBD1. This CDR3 is 16 amino acids long. The V and J ends lost 5 bases and 0 bases, in that order; junction bases with no gene match: 7. Germline values: CDR1 KGHSH, CDR2 LQKENI. CDR3 bases: TGTGCCAGCTCAAGACAGGGCCAATATAGCAATCAGCCCCAGCATTTT. This sequence encodes CASSRQGQYSNQPQHF.

This clone was seen only once. The J gene is TRBJ1-2, the V gene TRBV5-8; D is possibly TRBD1 (5 bases). In germline, CDR1 is SGHTS, CDR2 YDEGEE. This CDR3 spans 13 amino acids. V dropped 2 bases and J dropped 4 bases, with 9 bases sitting between them. In DNA, the CDR3 is TGTGCCAGCAGCTTTGGGGCACCCTATGGCTACACCTTC. Translation gives CASSFGAPYGYTF.

This clone was observed a single time. The V call is TRBV5-1, the J call TRBJ2-3; D is unresolved. The CDR3 is 14 residues long. Looked up from germline, CDR1 is SGHRS and CDR2 is YFSETQ. Trimming cost V 0 bases and J 4 bases, with 9 bases left between them. CDR3 sequence: CASSLDWPPDTQYF. For the CDR3, the DNA is TGCGCCAGCAGCTTGGACTGGCCTCCAGATACGCAGTATTTT.

This chain's CDR3 is CASNMGAGDTQYF. For the CDR3, the DNA is TGTGCCAGCAACATGGGGGCTGGCGATACGCAGTATTTT. The chain joins TRBV9 to TRBJ2-3; weak D call: TRBD1 (6 bases). Germline CDR1 SGDLS, CDR2 YYNGEE. The CDR3 is made up of 13 amino acids. V lost 6 bases and J lost 6, with 14 bases in between.

The gene calls are TRBV5-1 and TRBJ2-5, with 10 bases identical to TRBD1. CDR1 and CDR2 (germline): SGHRS, YFSETQ. This CDR3 comprises 14 residues. The V and J ends lost 5 bases and 7 bases, in that order; junction bases with no gene match: 8. DNA for the CDR3: TGCGCCAGCAGACCAGACAGGGGGCCGGCGACCCAGTACTTC. It translates to CASRPDRGPATQYF.

This chain links TRBV7-9 with TRBJ2-1; a possible D gene is TRBD2 (5 bases). There are 13 residues in the CDR3. Trimming cost V 8 bases and J 6 bases, with 14 bases left between them. Germline CDR1 and CDR2: SEHNR and FQNEAQ (reference sequence). The CDR3 reads CASPSEDRNEQFF. The CDR3 nucleotides are TGTGCCAGCCCATCGGAGGATCGCAATGAGCAGTTCTTC. Looking up the rest from reference TRBV7-9 and TRBJ2-1 gives the full variable domain: DTGVSQNPRHKITKRGQNVTFRCDPISEHNRLYWYRQTLGQGPEFLTYFQNEAQLEKSRLLSDRFSAERPKGSFSTLEIQRTEQGDSAMYLCASPSEDRNEQFFGPGTRLTVL.

The chain carries TRBV25-1 and TRBJ1-3; D might be TRBD1 (5 bases). The ends were cut back, 5 bases at V and 9 bases at J, with 23 bases in the middle. Looked up from germline, CDR1 is MGHDK and CDR2 is SYGVNS. There are 16 residues in the CDR3. The CDR3 coding sequence is TGTGCCAGCAGTCCCAGTGGGGGAAGAACTGTTAGCACCATATATTTT. The encoded protein is CASSPSGGRTVSTIYF.

The rearrangement links TRBV14 to TRBJ1-1; no firm D call. There are 11 residues in the CDR3. The germline V and J ends were trimmed by 1 base and 11 bases, with 8 bases remaining between them. Germline CDR1 is SGHDN and CDR2 is FVKESK. CDR3 loop: CASSQGQGAFF. CDR3 nucleotide sequence: TGTGCCAGCAGCCAAGGGCAAGGTGCTTTCTTT. Full variable domain (remainder filled in from reference TRBV14 and TRBJ1-1): EAGVTQFPSHSVIEKGQTVTLRCDPISGHDNLYWYRRVMGKEIKFLLHFVKESKQDESGMPNNRFLAERTGGTYSTLKVQPAELEDSGVYFCASSQGQGAFFGQGTRLTVV.

This clone was seen a few times. The chain couples TRBV5-6 to TRBJ1-1, with a possible D match to TRBD1 (6 bases). The V and J ends lost 0 bases and 6 bases respectively, with 12 bases between them. CDR1 and CDR2 (germline): SGHDT, YYEEEE. The CDR3 sequence is 14 residues long. The CDR3 nucleotides read TGTGCCAGCAGCTTGGTAAGGGGGGGCCCTGAAGCTTTCTTT. This sequence encodes CASSLVRGGPEAFF.

This clone has a single count. This sample also contains other DNA sequences that code for the same CDR3. The V call is TRBV10-3, the J call TRBJ2-7; D perhaps matches TRBD1 (6 bases). The CDR3 extends over 14 amino acids. V was clipped by 4 bases and J by 0 bases, with 10 bases between them. Germline loops: CDR1 ENHRY, CDR2 SYGVKD. The CDR3 region has the DNA TGTGCCATCAGTGTTGGGGGCCCCTCCTACGAGCAGTACTTC. This encodes CAISVGGPSYEQYF.

With regard to this clone: The sample contains more than one DNA sequence encoding this CDR3. The CDR3 is CASSVGGGTNYGYTF. The DNA for the CDR3 is TGTGCCAGCAGCGTAGGTGGCGGGACTAACTATGGCTACACCTTC. The chain uses TRBV9 and TRBJ1-2; D uncertain. The CDR3 loop spans 15 amino acids. Between the trimmed V and J ends, which lost 0 bases and 0 bases, there was a span of 9 bases. CDR1 and CDR2 (germline): SGDLS, YYNGEE. The full variable domain, its missing parts supplied by reference TRBV9 and TRBJ1-2, is DSGVTQTPKHLITATGQRVTLRCSPRSGDLSVYWYQQSLDQGLQFLIQYYNGEERAKGNILERFSAQQFPDLHSELNLSSLELGDSALYFCASSVGGGTNYGYTFGSGTRLTVV.

This clone was counted once. The chain employs TRBV18 and TRBJ2-1, with a possible D match to TRBD2 (6 bases). Deletions cut 4 bases from V and 8 bases from J, with 21 bases between. CDR3 length: 16 amino acids. The V gene's germline CDR1 is KGHSH and CDR2 LQKENI. CDR3 coding DNA: TGTGCCAGCTCACAGGGTCGGGACTCCGGAAATCATGAGCAGTTCTTC. Amino acid sequence: CASSQGRDSGNHEQFF.

This clone was detected once. V gene TRBV5-1 combines with J gene TRBJ1-1; D unresolved. The germline gives CDR1 SGHRS, CDR2 YFSETQ. V was pared by 0 bases and J by 4 bases, with 7 bases between. This CDR3 spans 13 amino acids. In nucleotides, the CDR3 is TGCGCCAGCAGCTTGGGCTCAGTCACTGAAGCTTTCTTT. This sequence encodes CASSLGSVTEAFF. Filled out from reference TRBV5-1 and TRBJ1-1, the complete variable domain reads KAGVTQTPRYLIKTRGQQVTLSCSPISGHRSVSWYQQTPGQGLQFLFEYFSETQRNKGNFPGRFSGRQFSNSRSEMNVSTLELGDSALYLCASSLGSVTEAFFGQGTRLTVV.

The chain has TRBV9 and TRBJ2-3; 10 bases agree with TRBD2. Germline CDR1 and CDR2: SGDLS and YYNGEE. With 4 bases clipped from V and 6 bases from J, the junction kept 11 bases outside the gene matches. The CDR3 covers 16 residues. CDR3 DNA: TGTGCCAGCAGCACTTCAGCGGGAGGGCCAGGGGATACGCAGTATTTT. Protein sequence: CASSTSAGGPGDTQYF.

The CDR3 DNA reads TGTGCCAGCAGCCGCCTGGGGGAAGTGGGTAATGAGCAGTTCTTC. It translates to CASSRLGEVGNEQFF. The chain has TRBV28 and TRBJ2-1, with D possibly being TRBD1 or TRBD2 (5 bases each). Germline lookup yields CDR1 MDHEN and CDR2 SYDVKM. This CDR3 has 15 amino acids. V was cut by 6 bases and J by 7 bases, with 19 bases left in between.

The chain links TRBV13 to TRBJ2-7, with TRBD1 identical over 11 bases. CDR3 length equals 15 residues. Germline V gene lookup returns CDR1 PRHDT and CDR2 FYEKMQ (reference sequence). V dropped 4 bases and J dropped 4; count of bases not matched to a gene: 6. CDR3 protein: CASSYPGQGAYEQYF. The CDR3 DNA sequence: TGTGCCAGCAGCTACCCCGGACAGGGGGCTTACGAGCAGTACTTC.

This clone was seen a single time. The J gene is TRBJ1-1, the V gene TRBV7-2, with TRBD1 matching 7 bases. V gave up 2 bases and J gave up 0 bases; unmatched junction bases: 9. CDR3 size: 17 residues. Germline CDR1 SGHTA, CDR2 FQGNSA. CDR3 region: CASSLKANRGMNTEAFF. Here the CDR3 DNA reads TGTGCCAGCAGCTTAAAGGCAAACAGGGGCATGAACACTGAAGCTTTCTTT.

V is TRBV2 and J is TRBJ2-7; a weak D match, TRBD2 (6 bases). This CDR3 contains 15 residues. With 3 bases removed from V and 3 bases from J, the gap between germline ends came to 15 bases. Germline V gives CDR1 SNHLY, CDR2 FYNNEI. The CDR3 protein is CASSEPGLQNYEQYF. CDR3 in DNA: TGTGCCAGCAGTGAGCCGGGACTGCAAAACTACGAGCAGTACTTC.